Below are 18 T cell receptor beta chains sequenced from a single sample in a study of blood T cells in healthy people across ages. The second PCR ran roughly 6 to 11 cycles with a sample-barcoded 5' primer and J-beta primers. TCRdb reprocessed the 5' RACE reads with MiXCR, giving one entry per CDR3 protein. This table has some 370,000 distinct CDR3 sequences, about half appearing once. Source material: blood. These receptors were collected from a man aged 55 to 70 in good health.

Ten or more counts support this clonotype. The CDR3 loop reads CSPLPWTSGNQETQYF. The DNA for the CDR3 is TGCAGTCCGCTCCCTTGGACTAGCGGGAACCAAGAGACCCAGTACTTC. This chain links TRBV20-1 with TRBJ2-5; TRBD2 matches 12 bases. V was clipped by 8 bases and J by 0 bases; unmatched bases: 10. CDR3 size: 16 residues. Germline-derived CDR1 and CDR2 are DFQATT and SNEGSKA (reference sequence).

Concerning this clonotype itself: Possible read error: a much larger clone is one base away. The chain recombines TRBV4-2 with TRBJ2-1; TRBD2 might be the D (5 bases). The J call is in doubt because the DNA end fits TRBJ2-7 better. The V gene's germline CDR1 is LGHNA and CDR2 YNFKEQ. The CDR3 consists of 16 residues. CDR3 nucleotides: TGTGCCAGCAGCCAAGAGGCCTCTAGCTCCTACAATGAGCAGTACTTC. Its translation is CASSQEASSSYNEQYF.

V and J are TRBV7-2 and TRBJ1-5, with D perhaps TRBD1 (5 bases). This CDR3 has 16 amino acids. The germline V and J ends were trimmed by 3 bases and 1 base, with 13 bases remaining between them. Germline values: CDR1 SGHTA, CDR2 FQGNSA. The CDR3 here is CASSFGGSGSNQPQHF. DNA of the CDR3: TGTGCCAGCAGCTTTGGGGGGTCAGGGAGCAATCAGCCCCAGCATTTT.

Regarding this clonotype: This may be a read error, as it is one base from a much larger clone. The rearrangement links TRBV5-8 to TRBJ2-7; 7 bases are a match to TRBD1. The J call may be incorrect, as the DNA end agrees better with TRBJ2-5. This CDR3 region has 14 residues. Germline values: CDR1 SGHTS, CDR2 YDEGEE. CDR3 bases: TGTGCCAGCAGCCAGCTACCGGACAGGCAGACCCAGTACTTC. It codes for CASSQLPDRQTQYF.

V gene TRBV12-3 or TRBV12-4 combines with J gene TRBJ1-1, with 9 bases fitting TRBD1. V dropped 5 bases and J dropped 7; count of bases not matched to a gene: 5. The CDR3 spans 13 residues. The CDR3 DNA reads as TGTGCCAGCAGTCTGACAGGGGGGGATGAAGCTTTCTTT. Encoded protein: CASSLTGGDEAFF.

The chain carries TRBV29-1 and TRBJ2-7, with a possible D match to TRBD2 (5 bases). CDR3 length: 13 amino acids. Germline V lookup: CDR1 SQVTM, CDR2 ANQGSEA. The V and J ends lost 1 base and 3 bases respectively, with 10 bases between them. As DNA, the CDR3 is TGCAGCGTTGAAGGGAGAGGGAACTACGAGCAGTACTTC. It yields the protein CSVEGRGNYEQYF.

The chain carries TRBV3-1 and TRBJ2-7; no clear D. The CDR3 totals 15 residues. Per germline, CDR1 LGHDT and CDR2 YNNKEL (reference sequence). Between the trimmed V and J ends, which lost 0 bases and 0 bases, there was a span of 9 bases. The DNA for the CDR3 is TGTGCCAGCAGCCAAGAAGGCAGGCACTCCTACGAGCAGTACTTC. Translated, it gives CASSQEGRHSYEQYF.

This clonotype appeared a few times. A read error is possible here, since a much larger clone lies one base away. J is TRBJ1-5 and V is TRBV25-1; D not resolved. V shed 6 bases and J shed 4 bases, with 7 bases lying between them. Looked up from germline, CDR1 is MGHDK and CDR2 is SYGVNS. CDR3 size: 12 residues. The CDR3 protein is CASRELNQPQHF. The DNA of the CDR3 is TGTGCCAGCAGGGAGCTAAATCAGCCCCAGCATTTT.

The chain recombines TRBV12-3 or TRBV12-4 with TRBJ2-5; TRBD1 is a possible D gene (5 bases). V gave up 1 base and J gave up 11 bases, with 26 bases separating them. The length of the CDR3 is 17 residues. CDR3 loop: CASSLEIGLGRPGQQYF. The CDR3 bases are TGTGCCAGCAGTTTAGAGATCGGGTTAGGCAGGCCAGGGCAGCAGTACTTC.

Concerning this clonotype itself: A much larger clone is a single base away; this may be a read error. Written as DNA, the CDR3 is TGTGCCAGCAGCCAAGATGAGGGAACCCGCTATGGCTACACCTTC. It specifies CASSQDEGTRYGYTF. The gene calls are TRBV4-2 and TRBJ1-2; no definite D call. In germline, CDR1 is LGHNA, CDR2 YNFKEQ. The CDR3 is made up of 15 amino acids. The germline V and J ends were trimmed by 0 bases and 4 bases, with 12 bases remaining between them.

This sequence joins TRBV4-1 and TRBJ2-1; D is unresolved. Trimming shortened V by 1 base and J by 2 bases, and 6 bases separated the two germline ends. Germline V gene data show CDR1 as MGHRA and CDR2 as YSYEKL. This CDR3 is built from 14 residues. Here the CDR3 reads CASSQAAAYNEQFF. CDR3 DNA: TGCGCCAGCAGCCAAGCGGCAGCCTACAATGAGCAGTTCTTC.

This clonotype occurred many times. The chain combines TRBV28 with TRBJ2-5, with D perhaps matching TRBD2 (6 bases). CDR3 length equals 12 residues. The germline V and J ends were trimmed by 4 bases and 7 bases, with 10 bases remaining between them. CDR1 MDHEN and CDR2 SYDVKM come from the germline V gene. The CDR3 coding sequence is TGTGCCAGCAGTTCCCCCGGGGGGACCCAGTACTTC. As protein: CASSSPGGTQYF.

This clonotype has just a few counts. The chain carries TRBV5-1 and TRBJ1-2; D is perhaps TRBD1 (6 bases). The CDR3 runs 15 residues. The V end was cut by 0 bases, the J end by 2 bases, with 11 bases between. Germline V lookup: CDR1 SGHRS, CDR2 YFSETQ. Here the CDR3 reads CASSLAPGDNYGYTF. The DNA of the CDR3 is TGCGCCAGCAGCTTGGCTCCAGGGGACAACTATGGCTACACCTTC.

This clonotype was seen a single time. This chain joins TRBV5-1 and TRBJ2-7; D may match TRBD1 or TRBD2 (5 bases each). The DNA end is a closer match to TRBJ2-5, so the J assignment may be wrong. Germline V gene sequence: CDR1 SGHRS, CDR2 YFSETQ. The CDR3 is 15 residues long. The CDR3 spells CASSWNTGPEETQYF. CDR3 nucleotide sequence: TGCGCCAGCAGCTGGAATACGGGGCCCGAAGAGACCCAGTACTTC.

About this clonotype: Compared with germline, one end of the junction differs, possibly owing to a read error. CDR3 region: CVSRRDRGRLNEQFF. CDR3 in DNA: TGTGTCAGCAGACGGGACAGGGGGCGCTTAAATGAGCAGTTCTTC. The chain is built from TRBV6-2 or TRBV6-3 and TRBJ2-1; TRBD1 matches 12 bases. This CDR3 spans 15 amino acids. Germline V gene sequence: CDR1 MNHEY, CDR2 SVGEGT.

The chain combines TRBV7-6 with TRBJ2-3, with 8 positions matching TRBD2. J was trimmed by 0 bases and V by 5 bases; bases with no gene match: 13. Germline V gene data show CDR1 as SGHVS and CDR2 as FNYEAQ. This CDR3 spans 18 amino acids. The CDR3 sequence is CASSRSAGGYSSTDTQYF. The DNA for the CDR3 is TGTGCCAGCAGCCGCTCGGCGGGAGGCTACTCGAGCACAGATACGCAGTATTTT. The full variable domain, with the rest looked up from reference TRBV7-6 and TRBJ2-3, is GAGVSQSPRYKVTKRGQDVALRCDPISGHVSLYWYRQALGQGPEFLTYFNYEAQQDKSGLPNDRFSAERPEGSISTLTIQRTEQRDSAMYRCASSRSAGGYSSTDTQYFGPGTRLTVL.

The table lists this clonotype with a few counts. The chain employs TRBV20-1 and TRBJ2-5, with D maybe TRBD1 (6 bases). The CDR3 loop spans 12 amino acids. Trimming took off 6 bases at V and 3 bases at J, with 11 bases between the two ends. CDR1 and CDR2 (germline): DFQATT, SNEGSKA (reference sequence). As DNA, the CDR3 is TGCAGTGCAAACGACAGGAAAGAGACCCAGTACTTC. As protein: CSANDRKETQYF.

The chain employs TRBV20-1 and TRBJ1-5; the D gene is possibly TRBD1 (6 bases). Germline CDR1 is DFQATT and CDR2 is SNEGSKA (reference sequence). CDR3 length: 15 residues. Trimming cost V 4 bases and J 2 bases, with 15 bases left between them. The CDR3 spells CSATTQGWGNQPQHF. CDR3 sequence (DNA): TGCAGTGCTACAACACAGGGTTGGGGCAATCAGCCCCAGCATTTT.